Below are 21 T cell receptor beta chains sequenced from a single sample in a study of beta chain features in type 1 diabetes. Findings of the study overall: Moderate yet significant TCRB CDR3 shortening was seen in Type 1 diabetes patients in all four CD4+ subsets.

Isolated RNA was reverse transcribed in full, so expressed TCRB transcripts were sequenced. Here immunoSEQ multiplex PCR was the method, and the copy in TCRdb shows in-frame clones only, minus some. The table shows around 710,000 clones, with roughly 12% occurring only once. No antigen has been identified for these receptors. Sequences were obtained from naive CD4+ T cells from blood. These receptors all stem from a man between 25 and 39 years old with type 1 diabetes.

This clone turned up a few times. DNA of the CDR3: TGTGCCATCAGTGCCTACACCCGCGAGCAGTACTTC. It yields the protein CAISAYTREQYF. V and J are TRBV10-3 and TRBJ2-7; D remains ambiguous. Trimming pared 4 bases from V and 6 bases from J, leaving 10 bases between. Germline values: CDR1 ENHRY, CDR2 SYGVKD. The CDR3 spans 12 residues.

The rearrangement uses TRBV18 and TRBJ2-2; the D gene is possibly TRBD1 (6 bases). Germline values: CDR1 KGHSH, CDR2 LQKENI. The CDR3 is made up of 17 amino acids. V gave up 0 bases and J gave up 2 bases, with 13 bases separating them. CDR3 protein: CASSPPGQLINTGELFF. CDR3 bases: TGTGCCAGCTCACCACCAGGACAGCTTATTAACACCGGGGAGCTGTTTTTT.

The CDR3 loop is CASSPLAGRDEQFF. The CDR3 DNA is TGTGCCAGCAGCCCCTTAGCGGGGAGGGATGAGCAGTTCTTC. V gene TRBV7-7 combines with J gene TRBJ2-1; the match to TRBD2 covers 8 bases. The germline gives CDR1 SSHAT, CDR2 FNYEAQ (reference sequence). The CDR3 is 14 residues long. Trimming took 5 bases from V and 8 from J; bases not matched to a gene: 8.

The V gene is TRBV7-2, the J gene TRBJ2-3, with TRBD2 as a possible D gene (5 bases). This CDR3 region has 10 residues. Germline V gene sequence: CDR1 SGHTA, CDR2 FQGNSA. Trimming pared 5 bases from V and 9 bases from J, leaving 6 bases between. The CDR3 bases are TGTGCCAGCAGCCCGGGGACGCAGTATTTT. This codes for CASSPGTQYF. Full variable domain (rest looked up from reference TRBV7-2 and TRBJ2-3): GAGVSQSPSNKVTEKGKDVELRCDPISGHTALYWYRQSLGQGLEFLIYFQGNSAPDKSGLPSDRFSAERTGGSVSTLTIQRTQQEDSAVYLCASSPGTQYFGPGTRLTVL.

This chain connects TRBV18 to TRBJ1-5; the D gene is possibly TRBD1 (6 bases). V was pared by 2 bases and J by 7 bases, with 9 bases between. Germline CDR1 and CDR2: KGHSH and LQKENI. This CDR3 is 13 amino acids long. In nucleotides, the CDR3 is TGTGCCAGCTCACCAGGGGGGGCCCAGCCCCAGCATTTT. Translated, it gives CASSPGGAQPQHF.

The chain uses TRBV2 and TRBJ1-2, with a possible D match to TRBD1 (5 bases). The CDR3 has 13 residues. Trimming shortened V by 9 bases and J by 7 bases, and 18 bases separated the two germline ends. Per the germline V gene, CDR1 is SNHLY and CDR2 is FYNNEI. In DNA, the CDR3 is TGTGCCAGTTCGGGGGATTCGGGTCGTGGCTACACCTTC. It encodes CASSGDSGRGYTF.

This clone came up a few times. The genes are TRBV19 and TRBJ2-7; maybe TRBD1 (5 bases). Between the trimmed V and J ends, which lost 3 bases and 1 base, there was a span of 19 bases. CDR3 length: 17 residues. Germline CDR1 and CDR2: LNHDA and SQIVND (reference sequence). The CDR3 sequence: CASSMMGWQGMSYEQYF. CDR3 nucleotides: TGTGCCAGTAGTATGATGGGTTGGCAGGGTATGTCCTACGAGCAGTACTTC. Full variable domain (rest looked up from reference TRBV19 and TRBJ2-7): DGGITQSPKYLFRKEGQNVTLSCEQNLNHDAMYWYRQDPGQGLRLIYYSQIVNDFQKGDIAEGYSVSREKKESFPLTVTSAQKNPTAFYLCASSMMGWQGMSYEQYFGPGTRLTVT.

This clone was counted only a few times. V is TRBV7-9 and J is TRBJ2-2, with 8 bases fitting TRBD2. The CDR3 is made up of 15 amino acids. The V segment lost 6 bases and the J segment 1 base; nucleotides outside the gene matches: 4. Germline CDR1 is SEHNR and CDR2 is FQNEAQ (reference sequence). CDR3 amino acids: CASRPSGGNTGELFF. The CDR3 region has the DNA TGTGCCAGCAGGCCAAGCGGGGGGAACACCGGGGAGCTGTTTTTT.

V and J are TRBV13 and TRBJ2-3; D might be TRBD1 (5 bases). V lost 0 bases and J 4 bases, leaving 14 bases between the germline ends. The CDR3 consists of 16 residues. Germline-derived CDR1 and CDR2 are PRHDT and FYEKMQ (reference sequence). Here the CDR3 DNA reads TGTGCCAGCAGCTTAGGCCGGGCGCAGGGCCCAGATACGCAGTATTTT. This translates into CASSLGRAQGPDTQYF.

This sequence joins TRBV5-1 and TRBJ1-3, with no clear D. Germline CDR1 reads SGHRS; CDR2 reads YFSETQ. There are 16 residues in the CDR3. V lost 1 base and J 2 bases, leaving 13 bases between the germline ends. CDR3 DNA sequence: TGCGCCAGCAGCTTGTCCTCGGGGTGGACTGGAAACACCATATATTTT. Translating gives CASSLSSGWTGNTIYF.

This clone has more than one count but fewer than ten. The chain has TRBV21-1 and TRBJ2-1. TRBV21-1 is a recognized pseudogene. CDR3 length equals 15 residues. CDR3 loop: CASSKRGVKYNEQFF. For the CDR3, the DNA is TGTGCCAGCAGCAAAAGAGGGGTAAAGTACAATGAGCAGTTCTTC.

The sample holds a few counts of this clone. J is TRBJ2-7 and V is TRBV27; 8 bases fit TRBD1. V was clipped by 5 bases and J by 2 bases; unmatched bases: 5. Germline V gene sequence: CDR1 MNHEY, CDR2 SMNVEV (reference sequence). The CDR3 loop spans 14 amino acids. The CDR3 sequence: CASSPGQAPYEQYF. The CDR3 region has the DNA TGTGCCAGCAGTCCGGGACAGGCCCCCTACGAGCAGTACTTC.

This clone occurred a few times. The rearrangement joins TRBV11-1 to TRBJ2-1; D is undetermined. The CDR3 extends over 16 amino acids. The germline gives CDR1 SGHAT, CDR2 FQDESV (reference sequence). V lost 1 base and J 4 bases, leaving 14 bases between the germline ends. The CDR3 nucleotides are TGTGCCAGCAGCTTAGGATTGCCTGAGCCTTACAATGAGCAGTTCTTC. Its translation: CASSLGLPEPYNEQFF.

The CDR3 region has the DNA TGTGCCAGCAAACGGGCCAAGGAGACCCAGTACTTC. Translating it yields CASKRAKETQYF. The V gene is TRBV6-5, the J gene TRBJ2-5; no firm D call. Per germline, CDR1 MNHEY and CDR2 SVGAGI. CDR3 length: 12 amino acids. V was pared by 7 bases and J by 5 bases, with 11 bases between.

V usage is TRBV28 and J usage is TRBJ2-6; D is unresolved. Trimming pared 1 base from V and 0 bases from J, leaving 4 bases between. Germline V gives CDR1 MDHEN, CDR2 SYDVKM. The CDR3 is 15 amino acids. DNA for the CDR3: TGTGCCAGCAGTTTATACGGCTCTGGGGCCAACGTCCTGACTTTC. This gives the protein CASSLYGSGANVLTF.

The V and J genes are TRBV4-3 and TRBJ1-3, with 8 bases that match TRBD1. Germline trimming cut 4 bases from V and 3 bases from J; bases unmatched to any gene: 5. The CDR3 is 15 residues long. From germline, CDR1 is LGHNA and CDR2 YSLEER. CDR3 residues: CASSRSTGDGNTIYF. CDR3 in DNA: TGCGCCAGCAGCCGATCGACAGGGGATGGAAACACCATATATTTT.

This clone was seen a few times. This chain connects TRBV7-2 to TRBJ2-7; tentatively, D is TRBD2 (6 bases). The germline CDR1 and CDR2 sequences are SGHTA and FQGNSA. The CDR3 contains 13 residues. V lost 7 bases and J lost 4, with 14 bases in between. The CDR3 sequence: CASNQVGRYEQYF. CDR3 DNA sequence: TGTGCCAGCAACCAGGTGGGGAGGTACGAGCAGTACTTC.

The table lists this clone with a few counts. The V and J genes are TRBV5-1 and TRBJ2-5, with 8 positions matching TRBD2. The germline gives CDR1 SGHRS, CDR2 YFSETQ. V trimming: 4 bases; J trimming: 1 base; junction bases outside the gene matches: 6. The CDR3 has 15 residues. In nucleotides, the CDR3 is TGCGCCAGCAGCGATGGCGGGGGGATCCAAGAGACCCAGTACTTC. Its protein product is CASSDGGGIQETQYF.

The V call is TRBV28, the J call TRBJ2-7; no definite D call. Germline V gene sequence: CDR1 MDHEN, CDR2 SYDVKM. Trimming stripped 2 bases from V and 5 bases from J, with 10 bases between. This CDR3 contains 13 residues. CDR3: CASSLIRDNEQYF. The DNA for the CDR3 is TGTGCCAGCAGTTTAATTCGAGATAACGAGCAGTACTTC. Using reference TRBV28 and TRBJ2-7 for the parts outside the CDR3, the full variable domain is DVKVTQSSRYLVKRTGEKVFLECVQDMDHENMFWYRQDPGLGLRLIYFSYDVKMKEKGDIPEGYSVSREKKERFSLILESASTNQTSMYLCASSLIRDNEQYFGPGTRLTVT.

The gene calls are TRBV6-5 and TRBJ1-2; perhaps TRBD1 as D (5 bases). The germline V and J ends were trimmed by 6 bases and 4 bases, with 15 bases remaining between them. Germline V gene lookup returns CDR1 MNHEY and CDR2 SVGAGI. The CDR3 totals 14 residues. Here the CDR3 DNA reads TGTGCCAGCAGGGTCGACAGAACGGGCTATGGCTACACCTTC. This sequence encodes CASRVDRTGYGYTF.

DNA for the CDR3: TGTGCCAGCAGTGAAAGAGGCGGATCAGCCAAAAACATTCAGTACTTC. Amino acid sequence: CASSERGGSAKNIQYF. This chain links TRBV2 with TRBJ2-4, with D hard to call. V was clipped by 2 bases and J by 0 bases, with 11 bases between them. The germline gives CDR1 SNHLY, CDR2 FYNNEI. The CDR3 spans 16 residues.